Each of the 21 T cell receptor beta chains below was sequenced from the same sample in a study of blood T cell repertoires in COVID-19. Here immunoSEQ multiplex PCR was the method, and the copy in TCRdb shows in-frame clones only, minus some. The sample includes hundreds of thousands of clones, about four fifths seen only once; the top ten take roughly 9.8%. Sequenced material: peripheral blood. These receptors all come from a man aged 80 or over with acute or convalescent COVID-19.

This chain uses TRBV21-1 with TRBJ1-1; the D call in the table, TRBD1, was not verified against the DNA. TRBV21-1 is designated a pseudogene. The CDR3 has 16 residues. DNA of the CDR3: TGTGCCAGCAGCAAAGTAAGTGGGCAGGGGTGGACTGAAGCTTTCTTT. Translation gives CASSKVSGQGWTEAFF.

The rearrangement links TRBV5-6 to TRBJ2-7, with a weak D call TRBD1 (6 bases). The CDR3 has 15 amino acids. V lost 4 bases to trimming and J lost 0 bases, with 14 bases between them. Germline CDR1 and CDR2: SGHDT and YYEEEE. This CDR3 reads CASSPTGVSSYEQYF. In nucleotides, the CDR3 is TGTGCCAGCAGCCCGACAGGAGTTAGCTCCTACGAGCAGTACTTC.

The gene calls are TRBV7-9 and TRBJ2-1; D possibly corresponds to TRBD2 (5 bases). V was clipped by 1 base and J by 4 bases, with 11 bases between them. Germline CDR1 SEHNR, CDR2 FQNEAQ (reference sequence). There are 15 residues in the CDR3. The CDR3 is CASSLGSGEYNEQFF. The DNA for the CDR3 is TGTGCCAGCAGCTTAGGGAGCGGAGAATACAATGAGCAGTTCTTC.

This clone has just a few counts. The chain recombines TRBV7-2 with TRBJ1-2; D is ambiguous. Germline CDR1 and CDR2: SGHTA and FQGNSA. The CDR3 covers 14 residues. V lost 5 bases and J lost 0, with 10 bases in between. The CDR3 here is CASSPRGPNYGYTF. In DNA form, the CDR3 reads TGTGCCAGCAGCCCCCGCGGCCCTAACTATGGCTACACCTTC.

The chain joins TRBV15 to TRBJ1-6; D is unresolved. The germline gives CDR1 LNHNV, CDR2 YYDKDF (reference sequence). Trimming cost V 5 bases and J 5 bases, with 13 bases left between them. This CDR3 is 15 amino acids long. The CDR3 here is CATSFATGNNSPLHF. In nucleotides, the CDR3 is TGTGCCACCAGCTTCGCGACGGGAAATAATTCACCCCTCCACTTT.

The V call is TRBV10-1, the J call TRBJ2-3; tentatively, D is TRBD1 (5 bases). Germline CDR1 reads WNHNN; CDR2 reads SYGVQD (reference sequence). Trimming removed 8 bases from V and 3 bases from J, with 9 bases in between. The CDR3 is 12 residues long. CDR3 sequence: CASGQGTDTQYF. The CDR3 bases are TGCGCCAGCGGCCAGGGAACAGATACGCAGTATTTT.

CDR3 in amino acids: CASSQGEREQYF. CDR3 coding DNA: TGTGCCAGCAGCCAAGGCGAACGGGAGCAGTACTTC. The V gene is TRBV3-1 (or the pseudogene TRBV3-2), the J gene TRBJ2-7; no firm D call. The CDR3 totals 12 residues. Germline CDR1 and CDR2: LGHDT and YNNKEL (reference sequence). With 1 base removed from V and 7 bases from J, the gap between germline ends came to 8 bases.

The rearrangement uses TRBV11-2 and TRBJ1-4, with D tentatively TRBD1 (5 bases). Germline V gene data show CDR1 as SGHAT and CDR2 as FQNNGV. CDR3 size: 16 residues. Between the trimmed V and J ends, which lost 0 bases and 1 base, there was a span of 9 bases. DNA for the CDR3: TGTGCCAGCAGCTTAGAGGGGGGAATAACTAATGAAAAACTGTTTTTT. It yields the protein CASSLEGGITNEKLFF. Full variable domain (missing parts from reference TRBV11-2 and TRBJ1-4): EAGVAQSPRYKIIEKRQSVAFWCNPISGHATLYWYQQILGQGPKLLIQFQNNGVVDDSQLPKDRFSAERLKGVDSTLKIQPAKLEDSAVYLCASSLEGGITNEKLFFGSGTQLSVL.

The CDR3 here is CASSSSRIQYF. The CDR3 coding sequence is TGTGCCAGCAGCTCGAGTCGCATTCAGTACTTC. The rearrangement links TRBV11-2 to TRBJ2-4; no definite D call. V lost 4 bases and J 9 bases, leaving 7 bases between the germline ends. The length of the CDR3 is 11 residues. CDR1 and CDR2 (germline): SGHAT, FQNNGV.

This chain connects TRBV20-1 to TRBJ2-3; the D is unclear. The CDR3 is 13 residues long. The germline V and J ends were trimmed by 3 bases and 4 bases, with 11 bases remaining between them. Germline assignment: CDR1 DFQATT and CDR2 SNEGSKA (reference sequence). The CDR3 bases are TGCAGTGCTAGTGTTTCCGGAGCAGATACGCAGTATTTT. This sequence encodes CSASVSGADTQYF.

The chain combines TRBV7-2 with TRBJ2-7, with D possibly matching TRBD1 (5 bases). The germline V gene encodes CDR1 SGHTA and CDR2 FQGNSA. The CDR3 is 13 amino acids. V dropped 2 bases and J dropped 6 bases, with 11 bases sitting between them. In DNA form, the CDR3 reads TGTGCCAGCAGCTTATCCCAGGGTACCGAGCAGTACTTC. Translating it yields CASSLSQGTEQYF. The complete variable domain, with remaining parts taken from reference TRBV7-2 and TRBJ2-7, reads GAGVSQSPSNKVTEKGKDVELRCDPISGHTALYWYRQSLGQGLEFLIYFQGNSAPDKSGLPSDRFSAERTGGSVSTLTIQRTQQEDSAVYLCASSLSQGTEQYFGPGTRLTVT.

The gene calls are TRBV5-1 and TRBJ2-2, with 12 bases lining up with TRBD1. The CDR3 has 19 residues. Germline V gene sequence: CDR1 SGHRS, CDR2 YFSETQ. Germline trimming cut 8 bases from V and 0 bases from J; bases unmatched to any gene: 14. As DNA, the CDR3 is TGCGCCAGTAGTGTGTATGGGACAGGGGGCCTGTCGAACACCGGGGAGCTGTTTTTT. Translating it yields CASSVYGTGGLSNTGELFF.

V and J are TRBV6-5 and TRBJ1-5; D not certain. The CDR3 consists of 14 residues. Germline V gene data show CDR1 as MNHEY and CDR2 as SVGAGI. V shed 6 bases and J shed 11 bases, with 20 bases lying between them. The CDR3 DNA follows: TGTGCCAGCAGACCGGAACCCTCGTCACGGGCCCAGCATTTT. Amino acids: CASRPEPSSRAQHF.

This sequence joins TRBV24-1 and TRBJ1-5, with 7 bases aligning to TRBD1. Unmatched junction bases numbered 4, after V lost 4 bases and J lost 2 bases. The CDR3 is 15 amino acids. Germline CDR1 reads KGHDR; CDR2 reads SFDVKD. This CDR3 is CATSDRTGGNQPQHF. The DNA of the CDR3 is TGTGCCACCAGTGACCGGACAGGCGGCAATCAGCCCCAGCATTTT.

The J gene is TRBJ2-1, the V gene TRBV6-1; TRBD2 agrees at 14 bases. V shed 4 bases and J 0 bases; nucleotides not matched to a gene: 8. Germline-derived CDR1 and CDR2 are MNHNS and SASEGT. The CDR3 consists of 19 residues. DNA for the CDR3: TGTGCCAGCAGTGCTCGGAGACTAGCGGGGGGGAGCTCCTACAATGAGCAGTTCTTC. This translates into CASSARRLAGGSSYNEQFF.

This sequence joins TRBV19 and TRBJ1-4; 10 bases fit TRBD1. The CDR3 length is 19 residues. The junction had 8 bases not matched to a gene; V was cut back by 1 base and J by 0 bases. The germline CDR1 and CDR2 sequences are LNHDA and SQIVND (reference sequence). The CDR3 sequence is CASSIVVPGTGATNEKLFF. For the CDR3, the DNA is TGTGCCAGTAGTATAGTCGTTCCCGGGACAGGGGCAACTAATGAAAAACTGTTTTTT.

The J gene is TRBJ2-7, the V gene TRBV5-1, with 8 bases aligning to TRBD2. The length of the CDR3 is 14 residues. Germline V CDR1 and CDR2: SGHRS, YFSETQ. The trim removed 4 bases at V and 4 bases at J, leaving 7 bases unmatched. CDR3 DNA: TGCGCCAGCAGCCAGAGCGGGGGATCGTACGAGCAGTACTTC. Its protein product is CASSQSGGSYEQYF.

The CDR3 region is CASSQRGAGHTDTQYF. The CDR3 DNA reads as TGTGCCAGCAGCCAGAGGGGAGCGGGACACACAGATACGCAGTATTTT. The chain is built from TRBV3-1 (or the pseudogene TRBV3-2) and TRBJ2-3, with D possibly matching TRBD2 (7 bases). CDR3 length: 16 residues. V was trimmed by 3 bases and J by 2 bases, leaving 15 bases between them. CDR1 and CDR2 (germline): LGHDT, YNNKEL (reference sequence).

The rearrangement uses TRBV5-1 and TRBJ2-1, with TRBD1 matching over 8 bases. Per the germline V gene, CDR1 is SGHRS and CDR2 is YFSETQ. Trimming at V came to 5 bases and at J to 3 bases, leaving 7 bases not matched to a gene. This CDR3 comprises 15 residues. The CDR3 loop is CASRVGQGVYNEQFF. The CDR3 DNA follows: TGCGCCAGCAGAGTAGGACAGGGAGTCTACAATGAGCAGTTCTTC.

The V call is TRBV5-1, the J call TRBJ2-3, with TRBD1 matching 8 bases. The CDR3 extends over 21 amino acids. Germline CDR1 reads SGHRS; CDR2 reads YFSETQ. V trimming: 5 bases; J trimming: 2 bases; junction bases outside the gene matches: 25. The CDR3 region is CASSSPGLRARTGPFTDTQYF. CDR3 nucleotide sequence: TGCGCCAGCAGTTCTCCAGGACTTAGGGCCAGGACAGGGCCCTTCACAGATACGCAGTATTTT.

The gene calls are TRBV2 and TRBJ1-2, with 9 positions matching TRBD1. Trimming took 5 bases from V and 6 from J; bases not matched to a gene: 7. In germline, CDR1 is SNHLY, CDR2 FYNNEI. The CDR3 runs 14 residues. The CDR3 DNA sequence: TGTGCCAGCAGTCCCCCCGGGACAGGGAATGGCTACACCTTC. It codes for CASSPPGTGNGYTF.